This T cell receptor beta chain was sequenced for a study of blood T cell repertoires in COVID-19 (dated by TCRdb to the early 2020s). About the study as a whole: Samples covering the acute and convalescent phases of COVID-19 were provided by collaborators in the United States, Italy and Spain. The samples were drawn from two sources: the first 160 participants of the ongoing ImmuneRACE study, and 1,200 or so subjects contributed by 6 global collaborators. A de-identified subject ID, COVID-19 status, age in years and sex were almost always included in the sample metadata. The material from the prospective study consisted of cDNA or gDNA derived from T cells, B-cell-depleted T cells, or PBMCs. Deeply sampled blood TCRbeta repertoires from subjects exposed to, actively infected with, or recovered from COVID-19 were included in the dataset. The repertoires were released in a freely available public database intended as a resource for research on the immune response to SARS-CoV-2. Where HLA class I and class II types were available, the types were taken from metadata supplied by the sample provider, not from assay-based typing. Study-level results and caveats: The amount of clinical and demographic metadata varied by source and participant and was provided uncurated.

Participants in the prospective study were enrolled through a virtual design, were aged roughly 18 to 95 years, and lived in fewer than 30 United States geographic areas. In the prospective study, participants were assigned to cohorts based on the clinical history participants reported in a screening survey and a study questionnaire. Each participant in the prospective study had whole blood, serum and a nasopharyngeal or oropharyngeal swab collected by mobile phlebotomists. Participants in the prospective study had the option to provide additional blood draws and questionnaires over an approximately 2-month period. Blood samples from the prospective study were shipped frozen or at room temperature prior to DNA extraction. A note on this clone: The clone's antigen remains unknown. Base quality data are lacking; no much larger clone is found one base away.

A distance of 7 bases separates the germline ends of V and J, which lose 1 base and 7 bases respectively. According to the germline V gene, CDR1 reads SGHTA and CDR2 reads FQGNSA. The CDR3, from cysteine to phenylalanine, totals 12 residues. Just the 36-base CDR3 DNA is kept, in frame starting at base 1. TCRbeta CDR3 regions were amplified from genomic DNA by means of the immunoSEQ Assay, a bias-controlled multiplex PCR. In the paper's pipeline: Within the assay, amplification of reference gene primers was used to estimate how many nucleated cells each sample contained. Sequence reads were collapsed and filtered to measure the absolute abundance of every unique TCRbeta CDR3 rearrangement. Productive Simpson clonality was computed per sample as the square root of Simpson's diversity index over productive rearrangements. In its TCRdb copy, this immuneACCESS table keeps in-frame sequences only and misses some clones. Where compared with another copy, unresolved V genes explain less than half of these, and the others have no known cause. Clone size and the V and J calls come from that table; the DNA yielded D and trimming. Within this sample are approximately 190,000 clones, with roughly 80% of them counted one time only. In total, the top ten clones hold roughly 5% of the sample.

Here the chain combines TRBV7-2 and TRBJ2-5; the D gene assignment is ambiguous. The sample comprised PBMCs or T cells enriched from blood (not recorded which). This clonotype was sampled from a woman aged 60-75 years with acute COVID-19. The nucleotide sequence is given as TGTGCCAGCAGCTTAGAAGGCGGGACCCAGTACTTC. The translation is CASSLEGGTQYF.